These 23 T cell receptor beta chains came from one sample sequenced in a study of blood T cell repertoires in COVID-19. TCRdb's table, derived via immunoSEQ multiplex PCR, lists solely in-frame clones and lacks some. The sample holds over 200,000 clones, roughly 90% seen once. The material sequenced was peripheral blood. These receptors were taken from a man aged 60 to 75 with COVID-19, enrolled during active disease.

The chain joins TRBV28 to TRBJ2-7; D unclear. Germline-derived CDR1 and CDR2 are MDHEN and SYDVKM. This CDR3 region has 14 residues. Trimming cost V 2 bases and J 5 bases, with 13 bases left between them. CDR3 sequence: CASSLTPAVDEQYF. CDR3 in DNA: TGTGCCAGCAGTTTAACCCCCGCGGTGGACGAGCAGTACTTC.

The genes are TRBV7-8 and TRBJ2-7, with a possible D match to TRBD2 (5 bases). The CDR3 totals 14 residues. Trimming took off 5 bases at V and 6 bases at J, with 17 bases between the two ends. Germline assignment: CDR1 SGHVS and CDR2 FQNEAQ. The CDR3 spells CASSPLLAQLEQYF. The CDR3 DNA sequence: TGTGCCAGCAGCCCCCTGCTAGCCCAACTCGAGCAGTACTTC.

The gene calls are TRBV15 and TRBJ1-5; D is ambiguous. The V end was cut by 6 bases, the J end by 0 bases, with 18 bases between. Germline assignment: CDR1 LNHNV and CDR2 YYDKDF (reference sequence). This CDR3 is built from 17 residues. CDR3 sequence: CATRNTATINSNQPQHF. The CDR3 region has the DNA TGTGCCACCAGAAATACGGCGACAATTAATAGCAATCAGCCCCAGCATTTT.

This chain connects TRBV5-1 to TRBJ1-2; 8 nucleotides line up with TRBD1. This CDR3 contains 18 residues. Germline V gives CDR1 SGHRS, CDR2 YFSETQ. After removal of 0 bases from V and 3 bases from J, the junction contained 13 bases not matched to a gene. The CDR3 DNA is TGCGCCAGCAGCTTGGATTCCCGCGGACAGGGACCATACTATGGCTACACCTTC. Translating it yields CASSLDSRGQGPYYGYTF.

The chain carries TRBV3-1 (or the pseudogene TRBV3-2) and TRBJ2-1, with TRBD2 matching over 10 bases. Losses at the gene ends were 0 bases for V and 6 bases for J; bases not matched to a gene: 14. Germline values: CDR1 LGHDT, CDR2 YNNKEL (reference sequence). CDR3 length: 19 amino acids. CDR3 in amino acids: CASSQDGLAGEFRSNEQFF. CDR3 sequence (DNA): TGTGCCAGCAGCCAAGATGGGCTAGCGGGAGAATTTCGTAGCAATGAGCAGTTCTTC.

The table lists this clone with a few counts. The V gene is TRBV6-2 or TRBV6-3, the J gene TRBJ2-3; 8 bases agree with TRBD2. V shed 6 bases, J shed 7 bases, and the junction held 12 bases outside the gene matches. The germline V gene encodes CDR1 MNHEY and CDR2 SVGEGT. The CDR3 covers 15 residues. CDR3 nucleotides: TGTGCCAGCAGCCAATTACCTGGACTAGCCAATACGCAGTATTTT. Translation: CASSQLPGLANTQYF.

The chain has TRBV19 and TRBJ1-5, with 7 bases aligning to TRBD1. The CDR3 loop spans 13 amino acids. V was pared by 9 bases and J by 7 bases, with 9 bases of the junction left unmatched. The germline V gene has CDR1 LNHDA and CDR2 SQIVND (reference sequence). The chain's CDR3 is CASGTELRQPQHF. DNA for the CDR3: TGTGCCAGCGGGACAGAACTTCGACAGCCCCAGCATTTT. Full variable domain (rest looked up from reference TRBV19 and TRBJ1-5): DGGITQSPKYLFRKEGQNVTLSCEQNLNHDAMYWYRQDPGQGLRLIYYSQIVNDFQKGDIAEGYSVSREKKESFPLTVTSAQKNPTAFYLCASGTELRQPQHFGDGTRLSIL.

This chain uses TRBV9 with TRBJ1-2, with TRBD1 matching 10 bases. V shed 3 bases, J shed 6 bases, and the junction held 5 bases outside the gene matches. CDR1 and CDR2 from the germline V gene are SGDLS and YYNGEE. The CDR3 loop spans 14 amino acids. CDR3 in amino acids: CASSGQGAANGYTF. CDR3 nucleotide sequence: TGTGCCAGCAGCGGACAGGGGGCTGCGAATGGCTACACCTTC.

The chain uses TRBV3-1 (or the pseudogene TRBV3-2) and TRBJ1-1; 7 positions match TRBD1. This CDR3 spans 16 amino acids. J gave up 4 bases and V 0 bases, and 8 bases lay outside the gene matches. CDR1 is LGHDT, CDR2 YNNKEL, per germline (reference sequence). In nucleotides, the CDR3 is TGTGCCAGCAGCCAAGATCAAGGGGGCGGAAGCACTGAAGCTTTCTTT. It yields the protein CASSQDQGGGSTEAFF.

The gene calls are TRBV7-2 and TRBJ2-1, with 12 bases matching TRBD2. This CDR3 spans 18 amino acids. Germline V gene sequence: CDR1 SGHTA, CDR2 FQGNSA. The ends lost 2 bases at V and 4 bases at J; junction bases unmatched: 9. The CDR3 nucleotides are TGTGCCAGCAGCTTACGTGCGTCTAGCGGGGGGGCGTACAATGAGCAGTTCTTC. This sequence encodes CASSLRASSGGAYNEQFF.

The chain carries TRBV6-5 and TRBJ1-5, with 10 nucleotides matching TRBD1. The CDR3 runs 15 residues. J gave up 5 bases and V 11 bases, and 12 bases lay outside the gene matches. Looked up from germline, CDR1 is MNHEY and CDR2 is SVGAGI. DNA of the CDR3: TGTGCCGCACCCTCGGGGGACAGGGGTGATCAGCCCCAGCATTTT. Translating it yields CAAPSGDRGDQPQHF.

This chain joins TRBV10-1 and TRBJ2-1; 12 bases agree with TRBD2. CDR1 WNHNN and CDR2 SYGVQD come from the germline V gene (reference sequence). The V and J ends lost 4 bases and 2 bases, in that order; junction bases with no gene match: 3. CDR3 length equals 16 residues. Written as DNA, the CDR3 is TGCGCCAGCAGTGCTAGGACTAGCGGGGCCTACAATGAGCAGTTCTTC. It is translated as CASSARTSGAYNEQFF.

The chain uses TRBV7-3 and TRBJ2-2; TRBD1 agrees at 8 bases. Germline trimming cut 6 bases from V and 1 base from J; bases unmatched to any gene: 4. The CDR3 is 15 amino acids. Germline V gene sequence: CDR1 SGHTA, CDR2 FQGTGA. CDR3 residues: CASSLGQVNTGELFF. The CDR3 DNA reads TGTGCCAGCAGTCTGGGACAGGTGAACACCGGGGAGCTGTTTTTT.

The chain carries TRBV18 and TRBJ2-1, with a tentative D call TRBD1 (5 bases). CDR1 and CDR2 (germline): KGHSH, LQKENI. The length of the CDR3 is 12 residues. V was pared by 3 bases and J by 9 bases, with 9 bases between. This chain's CDR3 is CASSPDRSEQFF. The CDR3, as DNA: TGTGCCAGCTCACCCGACAGAAGTGAGCAGTTCTTC. Full variable domain (remainder filled in from reference TRBV18 and TRBJ2-1): NAGVMQNPRHLVRRRGQEARLRCSPMKGHSHVYWYRQLPEEGLKFMVYLQKENIIDESGMPKERFSAEFPKEGPSILRIQQVVRGDSAAYFCASSPDRSEQFFGPGTRLTVL.

CDR3 sequence: CASSQDPLPGGASTDTQYF. Here the CDR3 DNA reads TGCGCCAGCAGCCAAGACCCCTTACCCGGGGGAGCTAGCACAGATACGCAGTATTTT. The V and J genes are TRBV4-1 and TRBJ2-3, with D possibly matching TRBD2 (6 bases). Germline-derived CDR1 and CDR2 are MGHRA and YSYEKL. This CDR3 spans 19 amino acids. Trimming took off 0 bases at V and 0 bases at J, with 19 bases between the two ends.

The genes are TRBV5-5 and TRBJ1-5, with D uncertain. This CDR3 has 14 residues. V was clipped by 4 bases and J by 2 bases, with 10 bases between them. Germline V gene sequence: CDR1 SGHKS, CDR2 YYEKEE (reference sequence). In nucleotides, the CDR3 is TGTGCCAGCAGCCGTGAGAGGGGCAATCAGCCCCAGCATTTT. Its protein product is CASSRERGNQPQHF.

V usage is TRBV19 and J usage is TRBJ1-6; D remains unclear. Trimming removed 3 bases at V and 6 bases at J, with 9 bases between. The CDR3 totals 14 residues. Germline CDR1 is LNHDA and CDR2 is SQIVND (reference sequence). CDR3 nucleotides: TGTGCCAGTAGTATTCGAGTCCTTAATTCACCCCTCCACTTT. As protein: CASSIRVLNSPLHF.

The chain uses TRBV3-1 (or the pseudogene TRBV3-2) and TRBJ1-2; 7 nucleotides line up with TRBD1. J lost 2 bases, V lost 0 bases, and 3 bases had no gene match. The V gene's germline CDR1 is LGHDT and CDR2 YNNKEL (reference sequence). The CDR3 extends over 15 amino acids. CDR3 residues: CASSQDTTGNYGYTF. CDR3 DNA: TGTGCCAGCAGCCAAGATACGACAGGGAACTATGGCTACACCTTC.

This sequence joins TRBV5-3 and TRBJ2-7, with D possibly being TRBD1 (6 bases). TRBV5-3 is known as an ORF, though its function is uncertain. There are 16 residues in the CDR3. Trimming removed 5 bases from V and 2 bases from J, with 20 bases in between. The CDR3 sequence is CARRNPLGTQPYEQYF. The CDR3 coding sequence is TGTGCCAGAAGAAACCCTTTGGGGACACAACCCTACGAGCAGTACTTC.

The chain joins TRBV7-2 to TRBJ1-2; D is possibly TRBD1 (5 bases). The V gene's germline CDR1 is SGHTA and CDR2 FQGNSA. Trimming removed 5 bases from V and 4 bases from J, with 14 bases in between. The CDR3 length is 14 residues. In nucleotides, the CDR3 is TGTGCCAGCAGCCCAGCAGGCAGGGTCTATGGCTACACCTTC. It encodes CASSPAGRVYGYTF.

The J gene is TRBJ2-7, the V gene TRBV28, with D perhaps matching TRBD2 (7 bases). V lost 7 bases, J lost 2 bases, and 15 bases lay in between. This CDR3 contains 14 residues. Looked up from germline, CDR1 is MDHEN and CDR2 is SYDVKM. CDR3 DNA: TGTGCCAGCAACGAGGGGGGGGCCCCCTACGAGCAGTACTTC. Protein: CASNEGGAPYEQYF.

The genes are TRBV12-3 or TRBV12-4 and TRBJ2-7; 8 nucleotides match TRBD1. The V segment lost 6 bases and the J segment 3 bases; nucleotides outside the gene matches: 4. CDR3 length: 13 residues. CDR3 region: CASSRQGFYEQYF. The CDR3 nucleotides read TGTGCCAGCAGCCGACAGGGGTTCTACGAGCAGTACTTC.

The V and J genes are TRBV9 and TRBJ1-2, with 8 bases that match TRBD1. The germline CDR1 and CDR2 sequences are SGDLS and YYNGEE. There are 15 residues in the CDR3. V lost 4 bases and J lost 2; bases outside the gene matches: 7. The CDR3 loop is CASSSNGQGNYGYTF. In DNA, the CDR3 is TGTGCCAGCAGCTCTAACGGACAGGGCAACTATGGCTACACCTTC. The full variable domain, rest sourced from reference TRBV9 and TRBJ1-2, is DSGVTQTPKHLITATGQRVTLRCSPRSGDLSVYWYQQSLDQGLQFLIQYYNGEERAKGNILERFSAQQFPDLHSELNLSSLELGDSALYFCASSSNGQGNYGYTFGSGTRLTVV.